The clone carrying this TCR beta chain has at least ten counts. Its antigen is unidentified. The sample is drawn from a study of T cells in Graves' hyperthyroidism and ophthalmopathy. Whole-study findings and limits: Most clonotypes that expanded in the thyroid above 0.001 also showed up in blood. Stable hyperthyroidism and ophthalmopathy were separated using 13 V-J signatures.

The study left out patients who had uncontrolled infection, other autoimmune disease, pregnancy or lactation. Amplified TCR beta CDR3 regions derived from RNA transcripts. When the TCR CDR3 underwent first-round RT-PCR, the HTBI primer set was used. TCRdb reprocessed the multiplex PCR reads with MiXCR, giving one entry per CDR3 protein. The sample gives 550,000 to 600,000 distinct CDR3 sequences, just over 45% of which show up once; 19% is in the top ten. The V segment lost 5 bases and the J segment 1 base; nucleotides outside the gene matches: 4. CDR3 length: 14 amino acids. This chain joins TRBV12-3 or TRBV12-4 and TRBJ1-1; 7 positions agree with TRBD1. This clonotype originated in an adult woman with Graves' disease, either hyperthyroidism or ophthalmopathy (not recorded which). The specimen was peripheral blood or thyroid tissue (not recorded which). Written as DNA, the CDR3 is TGTGCCAGCAGTCCCACAGGGGCGAACACTGAAGCTTTCTTT. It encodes CASSPTGANTEAFF.